This T cell receptor beta chain is drawn from a study of PD-1 blockade in classical Hodgkin lymphoma. TCRdb keeps only in-frame clones here, not all; method: immunoSEQ multiplex PCR. The data contain 95,000 to 120,000 clones, approximately 90% of them singletons. Every patient experienced relapse after autologous stem cell transplantation, and brentuximab vedotin exposure varied. Germline V gives CDR1 LGHNA, CDR2 YNFKEQ. Unmatched junction bases numbered 10, after V lost 4 bases and J lost 3 bases. The CDR3 runs 17 residues. The V gene is TRBV4-2, the J gene TRBJ2-5, with 11 bases matching TRBD2. The source was peripheral blood mononuclear cells (PBMCs), collected before the second cycle of nivolumab. The sequence came from a human donor with classical Hodgkin lymphoma. The CDR3 coding sequence is TGTGCCAGCAGCCCATTCCTTGGGACTAGCGGTGAAGAGACCCAGTACTTC. Encoded protein: CASSPFLGTSGEETQYF.